A selection of T cell receptor beta chains follows, all from one sample in a study of immune evolution from preneoplasia to lung adenocarcinoma. The method was immunoSEQ multiplex PCR; TCRdb's version includes in-frame clones alone and lacks a portion of them. The sample consists of fewer than 5,000 clones, more than 65% of them appearing once. The sample was FFPE invasive lung adenocarcinoma tissue. The receptors originated from a person aged 40-60 years with lung adenocarcinoma. Some clones in this sample may be carry-over from other donors' samples. The CDR3 runs from the conserved cysteine through the conserved F or W. A D gene is named only where the DNA matches it firmly. Clone sizes are given selectively: once, few, many, or a class where the clone is expanded.

abundance,d_gene,v_gene,j_gene,CDR3aa,CDR3nt
NA,TRBD2,TRBV5-1,TRBJ2-3,CASRGRTSGSSDTQYF,TGCGCCAGCAGGGGCCGGACTAGCGGGAGTTCAGATACGCAGTATTTT
NA,NA,TRBV7-6,TRBJ2-4,CASSQGGVQNIQYF,TGTGCCAGCAGTCAAGGCGGAGTCCAAAACATTCAGTACTTC
NA,NA,TRBV2,TRBJ1-3,CASREDSGNTIYF,TGTGCCAGCAGGGAGGACTCGGGGAACACCATATATTTT
once,NA,TRBV2,TRBJ1-1,CASSELRWNTEAFF,TGTGCCAGCAGTGAGCTGAGGTGGAACACTGAAGCTTTCTTT
NA,TRBD2,TRBV9,TRBJ2-3,CASSVGSAGGSDTQYF,TGTGCCAGCAGCGTAGGATCAGCGGGAGGGTCAGATACGCAGTATTTT
NA,NA,TRBV29-1,TRBJ2-7,CSVEGSSGSSYEQYF,TGCAGCGTTGAAGGGTCGTCGGGGAGCTCCTACGAGCAGTACTTC
NA,NA,TRBV2,TRBJ2-7,CASRRDRNSPYEQYF,TGTGCCAGCAGGAGAGACAGGAATTCACCCTACGAGCAGTACTTC
NA,TRBD2,TRBV7-3,TRBJ2-2,CASSRTSGTNTGELFF,TGTGCCAGCAGCCGAACTAGCGGGACGAACACTGGGGAGCTGTTTTTT
NA,NA,TRBV7-8,TRBJ1-5,CASSLRGWGDSNQPQHF,TGTGCCAGCAGCCTACGGGGATGGGGGGATAGCAATCAGCCCCAGCATTTT
NA,TRBD2,TRBV28,TRBJ2-2,CAVLAGVGIAGELFF,TGTGCCGTCCTAGCGGGAGTTGGTATTGCCGGGGAGCTGTTTTTT
once,TRBD1,TRBV6-5,TRBJ1-4,CASSYTRQGNEKLFF,TGTGCCAGCAGTTACACAAGACAGGGTAATGAAAAACTGTTTTTT
NA,TRBD2,TRBV14,TRBJ2-5,CASSHDRLAVSTKETQYF,TGTGCCAGCAGCCATGATCGGCTAGCGGTTTCCACTAAAGAGACCCAGTACTTC
NA,NA,TRBV5-8,TRBJ1-2,CASSLRAIDYGYTF,TGTGCCAGCAGCCTCCGGGCCATTGACTATGGCTACACCTTC